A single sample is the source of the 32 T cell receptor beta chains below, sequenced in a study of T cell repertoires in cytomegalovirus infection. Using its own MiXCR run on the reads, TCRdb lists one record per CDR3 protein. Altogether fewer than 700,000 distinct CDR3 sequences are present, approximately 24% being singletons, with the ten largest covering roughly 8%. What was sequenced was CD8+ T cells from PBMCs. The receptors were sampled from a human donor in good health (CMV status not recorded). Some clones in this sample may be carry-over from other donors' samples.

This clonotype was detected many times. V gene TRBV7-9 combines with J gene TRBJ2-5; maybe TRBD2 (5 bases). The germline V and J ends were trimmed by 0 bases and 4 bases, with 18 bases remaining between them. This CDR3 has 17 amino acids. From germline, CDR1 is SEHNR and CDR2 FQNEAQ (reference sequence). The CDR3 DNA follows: TGTGCCAGCAGCTTAGCCCACACTTCACGGGATCCAGAGACCCAGTACTTC. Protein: CASSLAHTSRDPETQYF. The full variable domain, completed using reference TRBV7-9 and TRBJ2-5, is DTGVSQNPRHKITKRGQNVTFRCDPISEHNRLYWYRQTLGQGPEFLTYFQNEAQLEKSRLLSDRFSAERPKGSFSTLEIQRTEQGDSAMYLCASSLAHTSRDPETQYFGPGTRLLVL.

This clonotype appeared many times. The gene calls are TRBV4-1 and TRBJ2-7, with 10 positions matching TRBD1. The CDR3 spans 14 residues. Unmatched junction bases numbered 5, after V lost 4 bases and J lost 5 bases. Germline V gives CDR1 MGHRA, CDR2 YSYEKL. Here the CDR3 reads CASSRGQGVDEQYF. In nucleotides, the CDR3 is TGCGCCAGCAGCCGCGGACAGGGGGTTGACGAGCAGTACTTC.

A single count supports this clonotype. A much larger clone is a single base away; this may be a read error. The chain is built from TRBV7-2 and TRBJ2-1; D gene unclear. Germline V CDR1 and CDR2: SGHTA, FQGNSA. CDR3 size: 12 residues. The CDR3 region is CASSPFGHEQLF. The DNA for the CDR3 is TGTGCCAGCAGCCCCTTCGGGCATGAGCAGCTCTTC.

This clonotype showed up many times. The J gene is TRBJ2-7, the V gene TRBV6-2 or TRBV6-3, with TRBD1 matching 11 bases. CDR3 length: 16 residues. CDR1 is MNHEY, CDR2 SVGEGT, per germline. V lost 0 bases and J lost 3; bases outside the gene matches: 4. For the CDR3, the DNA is TGTGCCAGCAGTTACTCGAAGGACAGGGGGCACTACGAGCAGTACGTC. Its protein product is CASSYSKDRGHYEQYV.

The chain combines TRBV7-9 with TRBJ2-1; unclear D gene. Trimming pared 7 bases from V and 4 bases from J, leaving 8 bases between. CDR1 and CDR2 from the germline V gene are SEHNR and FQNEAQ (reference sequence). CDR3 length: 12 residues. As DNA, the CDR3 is TGTGCCAGCACCAGGTCATACAATGAGCAGTTCTTC. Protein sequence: CASTRSYNEQFF.

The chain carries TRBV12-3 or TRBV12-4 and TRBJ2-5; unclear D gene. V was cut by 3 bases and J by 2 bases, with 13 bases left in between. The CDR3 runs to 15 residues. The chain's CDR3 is CASSFWAKRQETQYF. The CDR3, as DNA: TGTGCCAGCAGTTTCTGGGCCAAGAGACAAGAGACCCAGTACTTC.

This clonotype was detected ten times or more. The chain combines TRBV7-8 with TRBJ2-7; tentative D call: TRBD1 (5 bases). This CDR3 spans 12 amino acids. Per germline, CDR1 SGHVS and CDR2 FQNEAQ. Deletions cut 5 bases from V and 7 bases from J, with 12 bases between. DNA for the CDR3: TGTGCCAGCAGCCCTGGGGCAGGAGAGCAGTACGTC. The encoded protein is CASSPGAGEQYV.

CDR3 sequence reads: CSAYWDSSYEQYF. Written as DNA, the CDR3 is TGCAGCGCATACTGGGACAGCTCCTACGAGCAGTACTTC. The rearrangement uses TRBV20-1 and TRBJ2-7; TRBD1 aligns across 7 bases. CDR3 length: 13 amino acids. Germline CDR1 and CDR2: DFQATT and SNEGSKA (reference sequence).

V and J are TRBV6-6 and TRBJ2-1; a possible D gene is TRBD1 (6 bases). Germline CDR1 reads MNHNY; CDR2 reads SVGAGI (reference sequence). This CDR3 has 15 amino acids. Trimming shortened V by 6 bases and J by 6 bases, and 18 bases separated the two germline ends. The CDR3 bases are TGTGCCAGCAGACCACTGTCCCGGGACATCAATGAGCAGTTCTTC. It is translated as CASRPLSRDINEQFF.

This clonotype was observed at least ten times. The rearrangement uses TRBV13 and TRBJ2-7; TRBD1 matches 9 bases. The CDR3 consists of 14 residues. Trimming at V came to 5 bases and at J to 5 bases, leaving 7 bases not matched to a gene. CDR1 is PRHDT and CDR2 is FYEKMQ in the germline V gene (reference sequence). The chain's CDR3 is CASSAGQGFHEQYF. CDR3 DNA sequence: TGTGCCAGCAGCGCGGGACAGGGCTTCCACGAGCAGTACTTC.

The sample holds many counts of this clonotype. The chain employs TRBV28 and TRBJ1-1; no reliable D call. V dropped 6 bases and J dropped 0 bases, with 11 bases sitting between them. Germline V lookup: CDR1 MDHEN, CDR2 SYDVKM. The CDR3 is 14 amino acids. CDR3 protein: CASRGGDLNTEAFF. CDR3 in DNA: TGTGCCAGCAGGGGAGGAGACCTGAACACTGAAGCTTTCTTT.

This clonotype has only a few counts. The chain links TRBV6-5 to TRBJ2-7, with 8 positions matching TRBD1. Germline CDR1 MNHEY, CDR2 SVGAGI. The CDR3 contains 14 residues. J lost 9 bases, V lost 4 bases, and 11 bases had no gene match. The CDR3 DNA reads TGTGCCAGCAGTTGGGACAGAGCAGGGGGCGTGCAGTACTTC. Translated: CASSWDRAGGVQYF.

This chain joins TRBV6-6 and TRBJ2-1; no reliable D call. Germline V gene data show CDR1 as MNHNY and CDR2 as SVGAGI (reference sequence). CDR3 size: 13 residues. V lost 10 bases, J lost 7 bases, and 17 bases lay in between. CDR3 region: CATSLESWNEQFF. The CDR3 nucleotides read TGTGCCACCTCTCTGGAAAGTTGGAATGAGCAGTTCTTC.

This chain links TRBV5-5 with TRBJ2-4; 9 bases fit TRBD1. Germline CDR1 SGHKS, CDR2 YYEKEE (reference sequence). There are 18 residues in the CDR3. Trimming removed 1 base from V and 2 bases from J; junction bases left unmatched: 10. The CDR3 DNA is TGTGCCAGCAGCTTGAATACAGGGGGCTTAGCCACCAAAAACATTCAGTACTTC. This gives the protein CASSLNTGGLATKNIQYF.

CDR3 DNA sequence: TGTGCCAGCAGCTTAGCACTAGCGGGGGGCCCCTCCTACGAGCAGTACTTC. Translated, it gives CASSLALAGGPSYEQYF. This chain connects TRBV7-2 to TRBJ2-7; 12 bases fit TRBD2. The CDR3 sequence is 17 residues long. V lost 0 bases to trimming and J lost 0 bases; unmatched junction nucleotides: 3. Germline V CDR1 and CDR2: SGHTA, FQGNSA. Looking up the rest from reference TRBV7-2 and TRBJ2-7 gives the full variable domain: GAGVSQSPSNKVTEKGKDVELRCDPISGHTALYWYRQSLGQGLEFLIYFQGNSAPDKSGLPSDRFSAERTGGSVSTLTIQRTQQEDSAVYLCASSLALAGGPSYEQYFGPGTRLTVT.

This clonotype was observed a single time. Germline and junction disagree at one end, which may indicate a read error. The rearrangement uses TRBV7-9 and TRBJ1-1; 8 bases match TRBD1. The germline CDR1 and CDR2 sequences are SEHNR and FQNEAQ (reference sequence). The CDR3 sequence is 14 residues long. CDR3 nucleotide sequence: TGTACCAGCAGCCCCTGGACAGGGAGTCCTGAAGTTTTCTTT. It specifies CTSSPWTGSPEVFF.

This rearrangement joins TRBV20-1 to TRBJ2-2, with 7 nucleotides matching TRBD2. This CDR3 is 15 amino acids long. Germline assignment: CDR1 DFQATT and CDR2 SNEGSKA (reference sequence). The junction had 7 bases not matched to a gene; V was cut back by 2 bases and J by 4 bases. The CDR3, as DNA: TGCAGTGCTAGATGGAGACTAGCCTCCACCGGGGAGCTGTTTTTT. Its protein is CSARWRLASTGELFF.

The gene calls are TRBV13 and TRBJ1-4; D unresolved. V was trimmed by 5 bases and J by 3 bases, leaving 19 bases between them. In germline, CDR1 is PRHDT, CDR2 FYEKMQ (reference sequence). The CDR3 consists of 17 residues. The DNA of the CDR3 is TGTGCCAGCAGCCTAAGAAGGAGGACCTCGGCTAATGAAAAACTGTTTTTT. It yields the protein CASSLRRRTSANEKLFF. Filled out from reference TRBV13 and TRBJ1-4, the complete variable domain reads AAGVIQSPRHLIKEKRETATLKCYPIPRHDTVYWYQQGPGQDPQFLISFYEKMQSDKGSIPDRFSAQQFSDYHSELNMSSLELGDSALYFCASSLRRRTSANEKLFFGSGTQLSVL.

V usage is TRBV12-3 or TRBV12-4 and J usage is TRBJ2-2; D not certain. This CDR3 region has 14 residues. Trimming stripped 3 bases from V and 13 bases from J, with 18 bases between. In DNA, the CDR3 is TGTGCCAGCAGTTTTGGTTCCGTGGCTTCAGGGCTGTTTTTT. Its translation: CASSFGSVASGLFF.

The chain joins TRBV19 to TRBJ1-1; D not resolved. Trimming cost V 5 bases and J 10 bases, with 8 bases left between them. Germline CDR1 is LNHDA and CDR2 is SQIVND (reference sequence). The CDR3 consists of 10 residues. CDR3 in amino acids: CASSSAGAFF. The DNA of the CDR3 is TGTGCCAGTAGTTCGGCAGGAGCTTTCTTT.

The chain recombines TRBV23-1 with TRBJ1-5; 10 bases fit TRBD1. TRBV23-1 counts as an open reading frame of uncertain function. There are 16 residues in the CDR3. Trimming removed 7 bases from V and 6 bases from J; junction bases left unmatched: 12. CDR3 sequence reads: CASTPTGTGAGQPQHF. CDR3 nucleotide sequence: TGCGCCAGCACTCCAACTGGGACAGGGGCAGGTCAGCCCCAGCATTTT.

CDR3 DNA: TGCAGCGTTGAGTCCACTGATGACTACGAGCAGTACTTC. Amino acid sequence: CSVESTDDYEQYF. The V and J genes are TRBV29-1 and TRBJ2-7, with D hard to call. CDR1 is SQVTM and CDR2 is ANQGSEA in the germline V gene. The CDR3 is made up of 13 amino acids. Trimming pared 3 bases from V and 3 bases from J, leaving 12 bases between.

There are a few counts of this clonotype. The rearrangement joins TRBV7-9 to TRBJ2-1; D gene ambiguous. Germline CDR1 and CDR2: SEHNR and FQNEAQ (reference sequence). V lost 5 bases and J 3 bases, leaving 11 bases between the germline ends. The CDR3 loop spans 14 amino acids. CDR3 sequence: CASSPKVLYNEQFF. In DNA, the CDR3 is TGTGCCAGCAGCCCCAAGGTTCTCTACAATGAGCAGTTCTTC.

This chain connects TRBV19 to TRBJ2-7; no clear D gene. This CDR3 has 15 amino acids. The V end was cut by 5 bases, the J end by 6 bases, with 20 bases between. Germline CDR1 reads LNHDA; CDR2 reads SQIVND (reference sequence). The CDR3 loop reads CASSSRQVFEGEQYF. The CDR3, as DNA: TGTGCCAGTAGTTCTCGTCAGGTTTTTGAAGGCGAGCAGTACTTC.

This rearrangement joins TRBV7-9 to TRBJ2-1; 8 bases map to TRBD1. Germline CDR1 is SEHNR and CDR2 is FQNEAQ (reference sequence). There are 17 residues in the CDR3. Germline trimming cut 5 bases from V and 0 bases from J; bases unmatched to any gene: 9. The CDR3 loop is CASSPGQGEFSYNEQFF. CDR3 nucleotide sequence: TGTGCCAGCAGCCCAGGACAGGGAGAATTCTCCTACAATGAGCAGTTCTTC.

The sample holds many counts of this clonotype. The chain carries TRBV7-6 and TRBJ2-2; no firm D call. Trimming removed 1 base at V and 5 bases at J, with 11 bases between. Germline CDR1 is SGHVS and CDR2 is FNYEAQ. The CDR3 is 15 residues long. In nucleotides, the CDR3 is TGTGCCAGCAGCTTAGGAGTGTTGGGTACCGGGGAGCTGTTTTTT. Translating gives CASSLGVLGTGELFF.

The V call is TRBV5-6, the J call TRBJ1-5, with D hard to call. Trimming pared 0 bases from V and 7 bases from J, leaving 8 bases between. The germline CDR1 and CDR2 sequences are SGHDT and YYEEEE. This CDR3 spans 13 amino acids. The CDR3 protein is CASSLGNSQPQHF. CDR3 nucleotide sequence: TGTGCCAGCAGCTTGGGAAATAGCCAGCCCCAGCATTTT.

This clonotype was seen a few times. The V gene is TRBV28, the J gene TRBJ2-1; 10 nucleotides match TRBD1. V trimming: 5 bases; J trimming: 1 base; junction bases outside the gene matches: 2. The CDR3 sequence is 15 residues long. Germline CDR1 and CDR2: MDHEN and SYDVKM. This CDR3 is CASSGDRGSYNEQFF. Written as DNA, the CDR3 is TGTGCCAGCAGTGGGGACAGGGGTTCCTACAATGAGCAGTTCTTC.

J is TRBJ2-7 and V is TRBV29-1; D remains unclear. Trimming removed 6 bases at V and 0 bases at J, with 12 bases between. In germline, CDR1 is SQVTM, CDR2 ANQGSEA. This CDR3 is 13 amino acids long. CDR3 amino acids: CSVHQDISYEQYF. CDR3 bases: TGCAGCGTCCACCAGGATATCTCCTACGAGCAGTACTTC.

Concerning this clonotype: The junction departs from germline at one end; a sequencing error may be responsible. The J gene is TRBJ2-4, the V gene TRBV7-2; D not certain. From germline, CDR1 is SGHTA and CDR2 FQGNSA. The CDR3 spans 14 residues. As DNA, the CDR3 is TGTGCCAGCAGCTTAGCGCTCGGCGAAAGCATTCAATACTTC. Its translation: CASSLALGESIQYF.

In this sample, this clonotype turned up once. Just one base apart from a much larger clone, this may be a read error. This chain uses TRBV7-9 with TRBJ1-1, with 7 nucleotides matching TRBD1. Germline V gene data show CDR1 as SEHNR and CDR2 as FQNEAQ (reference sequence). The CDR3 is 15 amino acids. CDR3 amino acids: CTSSLGRQGNTEAFF. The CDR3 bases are TGTACCAGCAGCTTAGGACGACAGGGGAACACTGAAGCTTTCTTT.

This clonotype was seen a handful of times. The CDR3 DNA is TGTGCCAGCAGTAAATCGGGACAGGGGGCTTACGAGCAGTACTTC. Translating it yields CASSKSGQGAYEQYF. The genes are TRBV6-4 and TRBJ2-7; 12 nucleotides align to TRBD1. The V gene end was trimmed by 5 bases and the J gene end by 4 bases; junction bases not matched to a gene: 6. Germline lookup yields CDR1 MRHNA and CDR2 SNTAGT. CDR3 length equals 15 residues.